This TCR beta chain was observed in a study of molecular identifiers for immune sequencing clone quantification. This clonotype was recorded a few times. This CDR3 spans 16 amino acids. Germline loops: CDR1 MNHEY, CDR2 SVGAGI. The trim removed 2 bases at V and 4 bases at J, leaving 8 bases unmatched. TCRdb re-called the PCR reads with MiXCR, one entry per CDR3 protein. The sample records about half a million distinct CDR3 sequences, 20% to 25% being singletons. Based on a CD8+CD4-CCR7+CD45RA+ profile, naive CD8 T cells were sorted. Sequencing was performed on naive CD8+ T cells from blood, with Jurkat cell RNA spiked in. Subset indicated: FACS-sorted CD8+CD4-CCR7+CD45RA+ naive T cells. This TCR was sampled from a human donor in good health. Some libraries in this study had Jurkat cell RNA spiked in. The chain links TRBV6-5 to TRBJ2-1; 7 bases fit TRBD2. The CDR3 DNA reads TGTGCCAGCAGTTACCGGCTAGCGGATACTTACAATGAGCAGTTCTTC. Translating gives CASSYRLADTYNEQFF.